Listed below are T cell receptor beta chains from one sample, sequenced in a study of T cell responses to AZD1222 COVID-19 vaccine. TCRdb keeps only in-frame clones here, not all; method: immunoSEQ multiplex PCR. The sample holds around 140,000 clones, roughly 88% seen once. The input for sequencing was peripheral blood, taken on day 0 of AZD1222 vaccination. Receptor source: an adult in good health. Each CDR3 is given with its conserved first and last residue. Fields, in order: clone size, D gene, J gene, V gene, CDR3 length, CDR3 DNA, CDR3 protein. A D gene is named only where the DNA matches it firmly. Not every row has a clone size; where given, it reads once, few, many or a size class.

>-|-|TRBJ1-4|TRBV3-1/TRBV3-2|15
TGTGCCAGCAGCCGTCAAGGCAACTCGGGGGCTTCCCTGTTTTTT
CASSRQGNSGASLFF
>few|TRBD1|TRBJ2-1|TRBV30|11
TGTGCCTGGGGACAGGGAAATGAGCAGTTCTTC
CAWGQGNEQFF
>-|-|TRBJ1-1|TRBV6-1|15
TGTGCCAGCAGTGAAGTAGGACACCTGAACACTGAAGCTTTCTTT
CASSEVGHLNTEAFF
>-|-|TRBJ1-4|TRBV19|14
TGTGCCAGTACGGGCCTGGCGGCTAATGAAAAACTGTTTTTT
CASTGLAANEKLFF
>-|-|TRBJ2-3|TRBV30|13
TGTGCCTGGCAATCACTGTACACAGATACGCAGTATTTT
CAWQSLYTDTQYF
>once|-|TRBJ1-5|TRBV6-1|14
TGTGCCAGCAGTGAAACCGGGAACAATCAGCCCCAGCATTTT
CASSETGNNQPQHF
>-|TRBD2|TRBJ2-3|TRBV7-8|14
TGTGCCAGCAGCCGAGGGACTAACACAGATACGCAGTATTTT
CASSRGTNTDTQYF
>-|-|TRBJ2-3|TRBV5-1|11
TGCGCCAGCAGTGACACAGATACGCAGTATTTT
CASSDTDTQYF
>-|-|TRBJ2-3|TRBV5-4|16
TGTGCCAGCAGCGGCCCTCGGGGCGGGAGCACAGATACGCAGTATTTT
CASSGPRGGSTDTQYF
>-|-|TRBJ1-2|TRBV7-6|15
TGTGCCAGCAGCCCGGGACCAGATTCTAACTATGGCTACACCTTC
CASSPGPDSNYGYTF
>-|-|TRBJ2-1|TRBV18|12
TGTGCCAGCTCACCAGTCAGCGATGAGCAGTTCTTC
CASSPVSDEQFF
>-|-|TRBJ2-5|TRBV20-1|11
TGCAGTGCTAGAAGGGGTGAGACCCAGTACTTC
CSARRGETQYF
>-|-|TRBJ1-2|TRBV19|16
TGTGCCAGTCGGATTGGGGGAACGCGATTAGGGGCTGGCTACACCTTC
CASRIGGTRLGAGYTF
>-|-|TRBJ1-3|TRBV7-9|15
TGTGCCAGCAGCTTAGCTCGGGGGGTTGGAAACACCATATATTTT
CASSLARGVGNTIYF
>-|-|TRBJ1-5|TRBV3-1/TRBV3-2|13
TGTGCCAGCAGCCAAGCGTCGCGACAGCCCCAGCATTTT
CASSQASRQPQHF
>-|-|TRBJ2-1|TRBV18|14
TGTGCCAGCTCACCCCAGGGTACCTACAATGAGCAGTTCTTC
CASSPQGTYNEQFF
>-|-|TRBJ2-7|TRBV12-3/TRBV12-4|13
TGTGCCAGCAGTCTCCAACCCATACAAGAGCAGTACTTC
CASSLQPIQEQYF
>-|TRBD2|TRBJ2-1|TRBV30|18
TGTGCCTGGACTATGGGACTAGCGGGGGGCCGGGGGTACAATGAGCAGTTCTTC
CAWTMGLAGGRGYNEQFF
>-|-|TRBJ1-5|TRBV15|13
TGTGCCACCAGCAGAGACCCCAATCAGCCCCAGCATTTT
CATSRDPNQPQHF
>-|-|TRBJ2-1|TRBV6-6|11
TGTGCCAGCAGCGAGGTCACCGAGCAGTTCTTC
CASSEVTEQFF
>-|-|TRBJ1-2|TRBV28|14
TGTGCCAGCAGCATGGGATTGTCGAACTATGGCTACACCTTC
CASSMGLSNYGYTF
>once|-|TRBJ2-1|TRBV28|13
TGTGCCAGCAGTTTAGGGAGGTTCAATGAGCAGTTCTTC
CASSLGRFNEQFF
>-|-|TRBJ2-7|TRBV7-2|12
TGTGCCAGCGGACCCCAGCCCTACGAGCAGTACTTC
CASGPQPYEQYF
>-|-|TRBJ2-2|TRBV18|17
TGTGCCAGCTCACCGCGGGCAGGAAACCCGAACACCGGGGAGCTGTTTTTT
CASSPRAGNPNTGELFF
>-|-|TRBJ1-2|TRBV19|16
TGTGCCAGTAGTATAGACCAGGGGCAGGGATTCCATGGCTACACCTTC
CASSIDQGQGFHGYTF
>-|TRBD1|TRBJ1-5|TRBV7-9|14
TGTGCCAGCAGCGTTGGGACAGGGGGTCAGCCCCAGCATTTT
CASSVGTGGQPQHF
>-|-|TRBJ2-7|TRBV7-8|14
TGTGCCAGCAGCTTAGCATGGGACGGTGGGAAGCAGTACTTC
CASSLAWDGGKQYF
>-|TRBD1|TRBJ2-5|TRBV7-8|14
TGTGCCAGCAGCATGGGACAGCCCCGGGGGACCCAGTACTTC
CASSMGQPRGTQYF
>once|-|TRBJ1-2|TRBV12-3/TRBV12-4|13
TGTGCCAGCAGCCCCGGGGTTAACTATGGCTACACCTTC
CASSPGVNYGYTF
>-|TRBD2|TRBJ2-1|TRBV5-8|17
TGTGCCCGACCGGCCCCAACTAGCGGGAGCCCCTACAATGAGCAGTTCTTC
CARPAPTSGSPYNEQFF
>-|TRBD1|TRBJ2-6|TRBV19|18
TGTGCCACTAGAACCGGGACAGGGACTTACTCTGGGGCCAACGTCCTGACTTTC
CATRTGTGTYSGANVLTF
>-|-|TRBJ1-2|TRBV28|12
TGTGCCAGCAGCGATACCTACTATGGCTACACCTTC
CASSDTYYGYTF
>-|-|TRBJ1-1|TRBV7-8|13
TGTGCCAGCAGCTTCGCTCTCGGGAGGGAAGCTTTCTTT
CASSFALGREAFF
>-|-|TRBJ1-2|TRBV7-8|14
TGTGCCAGCAGCTTAGCAGGGTTTGACTATGGCTACACCTTC
CASSLAGFDYGYTF
>-|TRBD1|TRBJ2-1|TRBV27|15
TGTGCCAGCAGTATTTTACAGGGGACATACAATGAGCAGTTCTTC
CASSILQGTYNEQFF
>-|-|TRBJ2-4|TRBV12-3/TRBV12-4|12
TGTGCCAGCAGTTTTATGGTTTCCATTCAGTACTTC
CASSFMVSIQYF
>once|-|TRBJ2-2|TRBV3-1/TRBV3-2|14
TGTGCCAGCAGCTCCTTGGGGGGAATCGGGGAGCTGTTTTTT
CASSSLGGIGELFF
>-|-|TRBJ2-7|TRBV7-2|13
TGTGCCAGCAGCTTAGCGCCGCTATACGAGCAGTACTTC
CASSLAPLYEQYF
>-|-|TRBJ1-6|TRBV3-1/TRBV3-2|15
TGTGCCAGCAGCCAGCCGAGTAGGGGGGATTCACCCCTCCACTTT
CASSQPSRGDSPLHF
>-|-|TRBJ2-5|TRBV2|12
TGTGCCAGCAGGGACGACCGGGAGACCCAGTACTTC
CASRDDRETQYF
>-|-|TRBJ2-3|TRBV7-9|11
TGTGCCAGCAGCGGGGCAGATACGCAGTATTTT
CASSGADTQYF
>-|TRBD1|TRBJ2-7|TRBV15|15
TGTGCCACCAGCAGGGGGGACAGGGGAAGGGACGAGCAGTACTTC
CATSRGDRGRDEQYF
>-|-|TRBJ2-7|TRBV2|15
TGTGCCAGCAGTGGAGAAAGGTGGGAGGACTACGAGCAGTACTTC
CASSGERWEDYEQYF
>-|TRBD1|TRBJ2-7|TRBV19|14
TGTGCCAGTACCCCCCGGGACAGGGTCTACGAGCAGTACTTC
CASTPRDRVYEQYF
>-|-|TRBJ2-7|TRBV19|14
TGTGCCAGTAGTATAGATCACGGGGAAGACGAGCAGTACTTC
CASSIDHGEDEQYF